The 5 T cell receptor beta chains in this list originate from one sample, sequenced in a study of T-cell memory formation after mild COVID-19. TCRdb analysed the 5' RACE reads with MiXCR anew, one entry per CDR3 protein. Of about 540,000 distinct CDR3 sequences in the sample, roughly 20% were seen once. The sample consisted of PBMCs or a T cell subset sorted from them (not recorded which). The origin of the receptors is an adult woman who had mild COVID-19 (a few samples of this study predate the infection). Cell type and time point are not known.

This clonotype was seen ten or more times. The chain recombines TRBV5-4 with TRBJ2-2; TRBD1 aligns across 8 bases. Germline trimming cut 4 bases from V and 0 bases from J; bases unmatched to any gene: 2. This CDR3 region has 15 residues. Germline values: CDR1 SGHNT, CDR2 YYREEE (reference sequence). The CDR3 nucleotides are TGTGCCAGCAGCGCGGGACAGGCGAACACCGGGGAGCTGTTTTTT. This gives the protein CASSAGQANTGELFF.

The sample holds a few counts of this clonotype. V gene TRBV12-3 or TRBV12-4 combines with J gene TRBJ1-5; D not certain. Trimming stripped 1 base from V and 6 bases from J, with 13 bases between. This CDR3 has 15 amino acids. The chain's CDR3 is CASSLEGVTIQPQHF. In DNA, the CDR3 is TGTGCCAGCAGTTTAGAGGGCGTTACGATTCAGCCCCAGCATTTT.

This clonotype was seen a handful of times. V and J are TRBV20-1 and TRBJ1-5, with D hard to call. From germline, CDR1 is DFQATT and CDR2 SNEGSKA (reference sequence). This CDR3 is 13 amino acids long. Trimming took 0 bases from V and 9 from J, leaving 12 bases between them. CDR3 coding DNA: TGCAGTGCTAGAGATCCGGCGAGGCCGCCCCAGCATTTT. Translated, it gives CSARDPARPPQHF.

This sequence joins TRBV29-1 and TRBJ2-7; 10 positions match TRBD1. With V trimmed by 6 bases and J by 7 bases, 6 bases remained unmatched. In germline, CDR1 is SQVTM, CDR2 ANQGSEA. The CDR3 totals 12 residues. In nucleotides, the CDR3 is TGCAGCGTACCAGGACAGGGGGGGGAGCAGTACTTC. Translated: CSVPGQGGEQYF.

The V call is TRBV19, the J call TRBJ1-1, with a weak D call TRBD1 (5 bases). Deletions cut 7 bases from V and 3 bases from J, with 9 bases between. This CDR3 spans 12 amino acids. The germline gives CDR1 LNHDA, CDR2 SQIVND (reference sequence). The CDR3 spells CASKDSYTEAFF. CDR3 bases: TGTGCCAGTAAAGACAGTTACACTGAAGCTTTCTTT.